The clone carrying this T cell receptor (beta chain) was recorded once. The data belong to a study of T cell responses to AZD1222 COVID-19 vaccine. The germline gives CDR1 LNHNV, CDR2 YYDKDF (reference sequence). V was shortened by 6 bases and J by 5 bases, with 16 bases between the two germline ends. The CDR3 runs to 15 residues. The table came from immunoSEQ multiplex PCR; TCRdb's copy has only in-frame clones and leaves some out. The table records 97,000 or so clones, approximately 90% of them present only once. The sequence came from an adult who received the AZD1222 COVID-19 vaccine. The sample was peripheral blood, taken 28 days after the second AZD1222 dose. This chain connects TRBV15 to TRBJ1-4, with D possibly TRBD1 on 6 matching bases. CDR3 in DNA: TGTGCCACCAGGGACGGGGGCGCGGGGAATGAAAAACTGTTTTTT. Its protein is CATRDGGAGNEKLFF.